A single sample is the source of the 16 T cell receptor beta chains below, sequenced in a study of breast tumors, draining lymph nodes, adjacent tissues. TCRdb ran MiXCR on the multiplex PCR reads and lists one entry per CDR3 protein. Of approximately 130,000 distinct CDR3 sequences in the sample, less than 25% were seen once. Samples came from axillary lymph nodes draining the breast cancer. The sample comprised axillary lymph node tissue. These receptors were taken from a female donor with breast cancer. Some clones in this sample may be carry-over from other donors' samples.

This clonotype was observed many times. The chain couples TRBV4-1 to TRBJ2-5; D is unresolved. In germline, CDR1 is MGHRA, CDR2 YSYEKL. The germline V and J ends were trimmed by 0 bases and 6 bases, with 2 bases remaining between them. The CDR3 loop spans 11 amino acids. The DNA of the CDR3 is TGCGCCAGCAGCCAAGAACAGACCCAGTACTTC. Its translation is CASSQEQTQYF.

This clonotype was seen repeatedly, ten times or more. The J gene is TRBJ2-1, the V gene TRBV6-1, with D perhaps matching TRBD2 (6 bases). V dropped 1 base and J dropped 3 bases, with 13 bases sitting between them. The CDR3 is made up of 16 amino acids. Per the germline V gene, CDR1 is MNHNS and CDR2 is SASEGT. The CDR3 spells CASSEGVRRVYNEQFF. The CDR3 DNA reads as TGTGCCAGCAGTGAAGGGGTCAGGAGGGTCTACAATGAGCAGTTCTTC.

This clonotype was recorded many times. The CDR3 reads CASSPQGYSGNTIYF. Written as DNA, the CDR3 is TGTGCCAGCAGCCCCCAGGGATACTCTGGAAACACCATATATTTT. The V gene is TRBV5-5, the J gene TRBJ1-3, with D tentatively TRBD1 (5 bases). V gave up 4 bases and J gave up 0 bases, with 11 bases separating them. The CDR3 runs to 15 residues. The germline CDR1 and CDR2 sequences are SGHKS and YYEKEE (reference sequence).

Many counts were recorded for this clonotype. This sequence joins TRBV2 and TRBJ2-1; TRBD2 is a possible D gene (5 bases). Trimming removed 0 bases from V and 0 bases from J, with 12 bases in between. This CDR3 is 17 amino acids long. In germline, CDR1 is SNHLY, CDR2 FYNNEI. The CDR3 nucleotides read TGTGCCAGCAGTGAAGCGGGAATCGGGGTCTCCTACAATGAGCAGTTCTTC. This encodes CASSEAGIGVSYNEQFF. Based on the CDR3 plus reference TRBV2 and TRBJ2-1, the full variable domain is EPEVTQTPSHQVTQMGQEVILRCVPISNHLYFYWYRQILGQKVEFLVSFYNNEISEKSEIFDDQFSVERPDGSNFTLKIRSTKLEDSAMYFCASSEAGIGVSYNEQFFGPGTRLTVL.

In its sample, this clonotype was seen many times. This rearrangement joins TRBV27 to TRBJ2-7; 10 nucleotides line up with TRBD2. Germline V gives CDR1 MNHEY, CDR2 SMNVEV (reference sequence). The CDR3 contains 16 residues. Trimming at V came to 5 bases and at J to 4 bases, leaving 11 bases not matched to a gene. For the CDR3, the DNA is TGTGCCAGCAGTACCCTCGCCCTAGCGGGAGAATACGAGCAGTACTTC. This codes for CASSTLALAGEYEQYF.

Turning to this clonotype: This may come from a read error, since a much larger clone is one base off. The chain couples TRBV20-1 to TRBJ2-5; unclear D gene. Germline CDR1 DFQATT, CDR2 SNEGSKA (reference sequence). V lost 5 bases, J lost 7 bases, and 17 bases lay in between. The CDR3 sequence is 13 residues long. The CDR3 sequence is CSAGPATRVTQYF. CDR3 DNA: TGCAGTGCTGGCCCCGCCACTCGGGTGACCCAGTACTTC.

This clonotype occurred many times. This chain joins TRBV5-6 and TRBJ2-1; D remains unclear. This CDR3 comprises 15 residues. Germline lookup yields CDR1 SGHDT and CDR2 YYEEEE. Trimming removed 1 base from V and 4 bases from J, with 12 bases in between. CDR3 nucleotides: TGTGCCAGCAGCTTGAGCCCCGCAAATTACAATGAGCAGTTCTTC. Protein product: CASSLSPANYNEQFF.

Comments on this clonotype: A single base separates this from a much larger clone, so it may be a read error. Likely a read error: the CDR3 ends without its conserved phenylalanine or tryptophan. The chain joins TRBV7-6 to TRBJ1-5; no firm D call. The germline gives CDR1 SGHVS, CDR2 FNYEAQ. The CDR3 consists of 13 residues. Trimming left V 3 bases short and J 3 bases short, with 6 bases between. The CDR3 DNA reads TGTGCCAGCAGCTTGCGCGACAATCAGCCCCAGCATCTT. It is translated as CASSLRDNQPQHL.

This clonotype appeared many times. The CDR3 protein is CSGSGSVTDTQYF. DNA for the CDR3: TGCAGTGGTTCAGGGAGTGTTACAGATACGCAGTATTTT. This chain connects TRBV20-1 to TRBJ2-3; D assignment may be TRBD1 or TRBD2 (5 bases each). V lost 7 bases to trimming and J lost 3 bases, with 14 bases between them. CDR3 size: 13 residues. Germline V gene sequence: CDR1 DFQATT, CDR2 SNEGSKA (reference sequence).

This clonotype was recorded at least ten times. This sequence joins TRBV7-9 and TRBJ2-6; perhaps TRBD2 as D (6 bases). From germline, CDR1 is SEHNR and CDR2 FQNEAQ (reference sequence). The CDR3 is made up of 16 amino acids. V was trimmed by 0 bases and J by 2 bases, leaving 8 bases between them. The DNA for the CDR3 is TGTGCCAGCAGCTTAGCGCGGGATACTGGGGCCAACGTCCTGACTTTC. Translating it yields CASSLARDTGANVLTF.

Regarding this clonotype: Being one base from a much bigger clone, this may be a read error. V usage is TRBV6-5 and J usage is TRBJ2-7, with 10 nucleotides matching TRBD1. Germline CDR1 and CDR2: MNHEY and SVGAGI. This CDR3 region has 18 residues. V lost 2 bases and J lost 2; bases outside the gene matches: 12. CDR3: CASSYQIPGQGSPYEQYF. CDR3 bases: TGTGCCAGCAGTTACCAAATACCGGGACAGGGGAGCCCCTACGAGCAGTACTTC.

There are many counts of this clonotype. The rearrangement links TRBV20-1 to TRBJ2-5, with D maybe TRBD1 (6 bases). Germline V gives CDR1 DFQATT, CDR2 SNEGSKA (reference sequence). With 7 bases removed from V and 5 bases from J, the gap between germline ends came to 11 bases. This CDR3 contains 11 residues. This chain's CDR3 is CSGGPGETQYF. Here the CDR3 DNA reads TGCAGTGGGGGGCCTGGCGAGACCCAGTACTTC.

As DNA, the CDR3 is TGTGCCTGGAGACCAAGCCCAATACAGGGGCCCTACAATGAAAAACTGTTTTTT. It codes for CAWRPSPIQGPYNEKLFF. The V and J genes are TRBV30 and TRBJ1-4; 7 bases line up with TRBD1. The CDR3 spans 18 residues. After removal of 3 bases from V and 5 bases from J, the junction contained 18 bases not matched to a gene. The germline CDR1 and CDR2 sequences are GTSNPN and SVGIG (reference sequence). Supplemented by reference TRBV30 and TRBJ1-4, the full variable domain reads SQTIHQWPATLVQPVGSPLSLECTVEGTSNPNLYWYRQAAGRGLQLLFYSVGIGQISSEVPQNLSASRPQDRQFILSSKKLLLSDSGFYLCAWRPSPIQGPYNEKLFFGSGTQLSVL.

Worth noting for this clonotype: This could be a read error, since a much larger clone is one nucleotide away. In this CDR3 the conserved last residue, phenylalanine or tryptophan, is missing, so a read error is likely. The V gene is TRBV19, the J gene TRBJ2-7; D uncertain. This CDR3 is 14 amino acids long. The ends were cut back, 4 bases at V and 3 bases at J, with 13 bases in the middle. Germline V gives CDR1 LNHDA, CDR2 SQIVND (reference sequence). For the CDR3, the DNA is TGTGCCAGTAGTAGGTTTCTAGTGGGCTACGAGCAGTACTCC. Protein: CASSRFLVGYEQYS.

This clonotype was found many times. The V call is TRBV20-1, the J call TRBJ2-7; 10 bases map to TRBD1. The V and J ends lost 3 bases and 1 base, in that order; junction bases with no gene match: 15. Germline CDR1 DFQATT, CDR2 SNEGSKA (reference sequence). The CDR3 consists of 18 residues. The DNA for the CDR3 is TGCAGTGCTAGGGGATTCACTACCTGGACAGGGGGGTCCTACGAGCAGTACTTC. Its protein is CSARGFTTWTGGSYEQYF.

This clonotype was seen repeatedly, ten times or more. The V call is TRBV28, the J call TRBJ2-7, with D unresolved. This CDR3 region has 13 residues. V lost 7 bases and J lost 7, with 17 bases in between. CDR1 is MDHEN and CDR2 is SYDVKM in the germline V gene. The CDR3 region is CASNYGHQGEQYF. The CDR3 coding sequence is TGTGCCAGCAATTACGGCCATCAAGGGGAGCAGTACTTC.